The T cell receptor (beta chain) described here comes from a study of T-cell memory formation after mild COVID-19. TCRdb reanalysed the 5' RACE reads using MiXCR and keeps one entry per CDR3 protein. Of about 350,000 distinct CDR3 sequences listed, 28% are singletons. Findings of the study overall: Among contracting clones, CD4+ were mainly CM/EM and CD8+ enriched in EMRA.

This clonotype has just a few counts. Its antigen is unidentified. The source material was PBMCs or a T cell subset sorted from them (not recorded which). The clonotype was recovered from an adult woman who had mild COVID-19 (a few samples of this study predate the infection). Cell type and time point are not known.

CDR3 sequence: CASTLGLIYSDTQYF. In nucleotides, the CDR3 is TGTGCCAGCACCCTGGGACTGATATACAGTGATACGCAGTATTTT. The chain couples TRBV12-3 or TRBV12-4 to TRBJ2-3; weak D call: TRBD2 (6 bases). The V end was cut by 7 bases, the J end by 6 bases, with 20 bases between. CDR3 length: 15 amino acids.